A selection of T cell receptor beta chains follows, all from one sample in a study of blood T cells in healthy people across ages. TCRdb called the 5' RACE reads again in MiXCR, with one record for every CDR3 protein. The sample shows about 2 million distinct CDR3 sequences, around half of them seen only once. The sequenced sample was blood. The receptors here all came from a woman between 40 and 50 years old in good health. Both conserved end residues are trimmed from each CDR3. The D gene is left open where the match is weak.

ASSPYGLGGNEQY	TRBV18	TRBD2	TRBJ2-7
ASTLSGGGGDTQY	TRBV7-2	TRBD2	TRBJ2-3
SVASRVSEQY	TRBV29-1	NA	TRBJ2-7
ASSQDRQINEQF	TRBV3-1	NA	TRBJ2-1
ASSLPQGTGELF	TRBV5-1	NA	TRBJ2-2
ASAGQTNNEQF	TRBV5-1	NA	TRBJ2-1
ASSEPGFQPQH	TRBV6-1	NA	TRBJ1-5
SAPIQPWQDTQY	TRBV20-1	NA	TRBJ2-3
ATSRGDRGLQTQY	TRBV15	TRBD1	TRBJ2-5
SATLRDTQY	TRBV20-1	NA	TRBJ2-3
ASRPSGESGYT	TRBV6-2/TRBV6-3	NA	TRBJ1-2
VTTGTGENNEQF	TRBV24-1	TRBD1	TRBJ2-1
ASSQGVLGRNIQY	TRBV4-3	NA	NA
SASNRGRGEKLF	TRBV20-1	TRBD1	TRBJ1-4
ASSVAPGTGPNNEQY	TRBV9	TRBD1	NA
ASSQGILREQY	TRBV4-3	NA	TRBJ2-3
ASSLQVGQGLGSSTDTQY	TRBV4-3	TRBD1	TRBJ2-3
SATGLETQY	TRBV20-1	NA	TRBJ2-5
ASSYLTLGYT	TRBV6-6	NA	TRBJ1-2
ASSQDRHVSYEQY	TRBV4-3	NA	TRBJ2-7
ASSTWTGASTETQY	TRBV25-1	TRBD1	TRBJ2-5
ASSARTSAAGTQY	TRBV9	TRBD2	TRBJ2-5
ASSPQGGTGANVLT	TRBV28	NA	TRBJ2-6
ASSLKGTRGQPQH	TRBV3-1	NA	TRBJ1-5
SARDFVGTVQETQY	TRBV20-1	TRBD1	TRBJ2-5
SAKTGARVSGANVLT	TRBV20-1	TRBD1	TRBJ2-6
ASSPAFDRYEQY	TRBV11-1	NA	TRBJ2-7